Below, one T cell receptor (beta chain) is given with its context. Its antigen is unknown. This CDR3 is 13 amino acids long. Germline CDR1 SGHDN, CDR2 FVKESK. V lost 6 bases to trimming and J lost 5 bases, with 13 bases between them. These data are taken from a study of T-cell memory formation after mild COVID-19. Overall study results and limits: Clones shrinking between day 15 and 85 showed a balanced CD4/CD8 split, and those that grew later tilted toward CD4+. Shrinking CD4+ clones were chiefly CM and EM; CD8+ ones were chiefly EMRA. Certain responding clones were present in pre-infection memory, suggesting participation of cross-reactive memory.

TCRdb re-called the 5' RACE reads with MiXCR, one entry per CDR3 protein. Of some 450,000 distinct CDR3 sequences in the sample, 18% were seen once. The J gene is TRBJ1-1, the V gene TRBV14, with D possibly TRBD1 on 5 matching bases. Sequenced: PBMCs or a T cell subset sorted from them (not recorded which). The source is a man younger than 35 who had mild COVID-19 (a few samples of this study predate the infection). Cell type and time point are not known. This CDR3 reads CASSLQEGTEAFF. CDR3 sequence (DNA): TGTGCCAGCAGTCTACAGGAAGGGACTGAAGCTTTCTTT.